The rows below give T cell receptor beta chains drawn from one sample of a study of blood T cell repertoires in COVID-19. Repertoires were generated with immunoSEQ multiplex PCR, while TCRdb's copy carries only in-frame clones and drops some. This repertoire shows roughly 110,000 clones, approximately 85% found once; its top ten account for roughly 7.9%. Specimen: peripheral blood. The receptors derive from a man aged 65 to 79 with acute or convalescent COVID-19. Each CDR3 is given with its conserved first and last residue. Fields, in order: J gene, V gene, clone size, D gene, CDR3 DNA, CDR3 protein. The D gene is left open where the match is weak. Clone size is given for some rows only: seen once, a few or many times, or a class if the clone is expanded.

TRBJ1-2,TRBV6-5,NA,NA,TGTGCCAGCGGAACAGGGATAGGTGGCTACACCTTC,CASGTGIGGYTF
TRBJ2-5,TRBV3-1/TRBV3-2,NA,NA,TGTGCCAGCAGCGTCCAGGGGGGAGAGACCCAGTACTTC,CASSVQGGETQYF
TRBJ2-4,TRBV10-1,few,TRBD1,TGCGCCAGCAGTGAAGACAGGGAACTAGCCAAAAACATTCAGTACTTC,CASSEDRELAKNIQYF
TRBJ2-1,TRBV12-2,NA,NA,TGTGCAAGTCGCTCACGCACTAGCGGGGGGGAACCGTACAATGAGCAGTTCTTC,CASRSRTSGGEPYNEQFF
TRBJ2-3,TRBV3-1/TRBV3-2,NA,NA,TGTGCCAGCAGCCAAAGGTCGGGAGCGGCGGATACGCAGTATTTT,CASSQRSGAADTQYF
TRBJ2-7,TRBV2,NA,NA,TGTGCCAGCATGGGAGGGGGCTACGAGCAGTACTTC,CASMGGGYEQYF
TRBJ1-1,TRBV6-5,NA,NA,TGTGCCAGCAGTTACTCTAGCAGGGTGGCAACTGAAGCTTTCTTT,CASSYSSRVATEAFF
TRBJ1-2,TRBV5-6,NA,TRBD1,TGTGCCAGCAGCTTGGCCCGGGCAGGGGGATATGGCTACACCTTC,CASSLARAGGYGYTF
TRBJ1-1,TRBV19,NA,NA,TGTGCCAGTAGTATTGGTAGCGGCGGAGAGTCTGAAGCTTTCTTT,CASSIGSGGESEAFF
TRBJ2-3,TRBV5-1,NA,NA,TGCGCCAGCCGAGGGCTCCCTAGCACAGATACGCAGTATTTT,CASRGLPSTDTQYF
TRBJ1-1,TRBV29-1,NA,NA,TGCAGCGTCGCCGGGGGGATCAAATCTGAAGCTTTCTTT,CSVAGGIKSEAFF
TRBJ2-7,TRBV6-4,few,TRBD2,TGTGCCAGCAGTGACGAGGGGGCGGGAGGGCCTTCCTACGAGCAGTACTTC,CASSDEGAGGPSYEQYF
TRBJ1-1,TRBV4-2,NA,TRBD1,TGTGCCAGCAGCCACGAACAGGGGGTGATTTCTGAAGCTTTCTTT,CASSHEQGVISEAFF
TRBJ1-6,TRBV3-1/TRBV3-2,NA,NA,TGTGCCAGCAGCCAAGATCCGCGGACACCCCTCCACTTT,CASSQDPRTPLHF
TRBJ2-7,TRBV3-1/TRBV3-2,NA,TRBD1,TGTGCCAGCAGTCCAAGACCGGGACAGGGGGTCTACGAGCAGTACTTC,CASSPRPGQGVYEQYF
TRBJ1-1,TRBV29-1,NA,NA,TGCAGCGTTGGGGAGGCGGGGGCGTATGGGACTGAAGCTTTCTTT,CSVGEAGAYGTEAFF
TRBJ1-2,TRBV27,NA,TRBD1,TGTGCCAGCAGTCAACGAATGACCGGGACAGCCTATGGCTACACCTTC,CASSQRMTGTAYGYTF
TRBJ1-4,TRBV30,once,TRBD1,TGTGCCTGGAGCGCCCAACAAGACAGGGGGTGGGAAAAACTGTTTTTT,CAWSAQQDRGWEKLFF
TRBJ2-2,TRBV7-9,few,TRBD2,TGTGCCAGCCCCTTAGCGCTAGCGGGAGGAGCCGGGGAGCTGTTTTTT,CASPLALAGGAGELFF
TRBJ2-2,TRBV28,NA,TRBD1,TGTGCCAGCAGTACCCGGACAGGGCATTTCACCGGGGAGCTGTTTTTT,CASSTRTGHFTGELFF
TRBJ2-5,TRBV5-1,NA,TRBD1,TGCGCCAGCAGCTTGGTGGGACAGAGAGCCCAAGAGACCCAGTACTTC,CASSLVGQRAQETQYF
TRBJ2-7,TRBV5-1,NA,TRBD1,TGCGCCAGCAGCTTGGAGGGGGCCCCCTACGAGCAGTACTTC,CASSLEGAPYEQYF
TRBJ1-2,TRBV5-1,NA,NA,TGCGCCAGCAGCTTGGAGTCCCAGGGGTCCGGCGGCTACACCTTC,CASSLESQGSGGYTF
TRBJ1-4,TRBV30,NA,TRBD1,TGTGCCTGGAGTGCCGGACAGGTTAATGAAAAACTGTTTTTT,CAWSAGQVNEKLFF
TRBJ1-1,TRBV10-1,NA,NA,TGCGCCAGCAGCGCTATTTTGAACACTGAAGCTTTCTTT,CASSAILNTEAFF
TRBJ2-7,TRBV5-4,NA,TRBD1,TGTGCCAGCAGCTTCGGGACAGGGGTTGGCGAGCAGTACTTC,CASSFGTGVGEQYF
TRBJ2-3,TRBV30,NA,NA,TGTGCCTGGCTCGGTGTAGATACGCAGTATTTT,CAWLGVDTQYF
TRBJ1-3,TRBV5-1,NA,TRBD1,TGCGCCAGCAGCACAACCGGGACAGGGGGCCGCGGTGGAAACACCATATATTTT,CASSTTGTGGRGGNTIYF
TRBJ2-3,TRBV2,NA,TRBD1,TGTGCCAGCAGGGTGGGACAGAGCACAGATACGCAGTATTTT,CASRVGQSTDTQYF
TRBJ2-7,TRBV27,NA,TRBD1,TGTGCCAGCAGTTTAAACAGGGGGCGCGACGAGCAGTACTTC,CASSLNRGRDEQYF
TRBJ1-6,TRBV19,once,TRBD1,TGTGCCAGCAGAAACCGGGACAGGGTTGATTCACCCCTCCACTTT,CASRNRDRVDSPLHF
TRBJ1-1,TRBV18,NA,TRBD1,TGTGCCAGCTCACAAACAGGGGGAACCGAAGTTATCACTGAAGCTTTCTTT,CASSQTGGTEVITEAFF
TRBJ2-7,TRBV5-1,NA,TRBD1,TGCGCCAGCAGCTTGGAGGGGACAGCCTCCTACGAGCAGTACTTC,CASSLEGTASYEQYF
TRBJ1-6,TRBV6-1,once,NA,TGTGCCAGCAGTGAGAACGAGAGGGCACCCCTCCACTTT,CASSENERAPLHF
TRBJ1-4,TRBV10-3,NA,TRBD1,TGTGCCATCGGAGGGGGCGAAAATGAAAAACTGTTTTTT,CAIGGGENEKLFF
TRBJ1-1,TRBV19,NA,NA,TGTGCCAGTAGTATGGTGGGCCATCGTACTGAAGCTTTCTTT,CASSMVGHRTEAFF
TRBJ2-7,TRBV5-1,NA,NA,TGCGCCAGCAGCACCATCCCCGCTAGCTACGAGCAGTACTTC,CASSTIPASYEQYF
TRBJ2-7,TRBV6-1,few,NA,TGTGCCAGCAGTGGAGCGGCAACCTACGAGCAGTACTTC,CASSGAATYEQYF
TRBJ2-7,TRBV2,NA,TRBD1,TGTGCCACGCAACAGGGGTTCGGAGACGAGCAGTACTTC,CATQQGFGDEQYF
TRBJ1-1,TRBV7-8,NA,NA,TGTGCCAGCAGCCGCCTACAGGACACTGAAGCTTTCTTT,CASSRLQDTEAFF
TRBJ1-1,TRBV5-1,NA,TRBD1,TGCGCCAGCATCGCTTTTATCCGGGACAGGGTTCTAACTGAAGCTTTCTTT,CASIAFIRDRVLTEAFF
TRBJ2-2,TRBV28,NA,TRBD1,TGTGCCAGCAAAGGCAGCAGGGGGCGCGGCACCGGGGAGCTGTTTTTT,CASKGSRGRGTGELFF
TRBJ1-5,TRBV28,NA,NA,TGTGCCAGCAGTTTAAAGGCCGGGTGGAGCAATCAGCCCCAGCATTTT,CASSLKAGWSNQPQHF
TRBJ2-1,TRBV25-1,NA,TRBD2,TGTGCCAGCAGTGATCTAGCGGGAGGGGATGAGCAGTTCTTC,CASSDLAGGDEQFF
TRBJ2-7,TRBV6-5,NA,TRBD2,TGTGCCAGCAGCCGGGAGGGGACATTATCCTACGAGCAGTACTTC,CASSREGTLSYEQYF
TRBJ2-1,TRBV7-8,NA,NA,TGTGCCAGCAGCTTAGCGGTTACTTACAATGAGCAGTTCTTC,CASSLAVTYNEQFF
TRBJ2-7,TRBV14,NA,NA,TGTGCCAGCAGCCAAGGTGGAGGCAACTCCTACGAGCAGTACTTC,CASSQGGGNSYEQYF
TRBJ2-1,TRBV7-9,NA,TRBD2,TGTGCCAGCAGCTTAGCCGCAGCGGGAGGCGCCTACAATGAGCAGTTCTTC,CASSLAAAGGAYNEQFF
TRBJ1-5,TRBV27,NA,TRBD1,TGTGCCAGCAGAACAGGGGCTAGCAATCAGCCCCAGCATTTT,CASRTGASNQPQHF
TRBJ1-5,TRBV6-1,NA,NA,TGTGCCAGCAGTGAAGCCTGGCAGGGAACCTTTAGCAATCAGCCCCAGCATTTT,CASSEAWQGTFSNQPQHF
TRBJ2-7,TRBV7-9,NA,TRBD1,TGTGCCAGCAGCTTTACGGGACAGTCCTACGAGCAGTACTTC,CASSFTGQSYEQYF
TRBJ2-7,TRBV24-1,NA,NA,TGTGCCACCAGTGGAACGACATCTGGCGAGCAGTACTTC,CATSGTTSGEQYF
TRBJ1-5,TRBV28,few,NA,TGTGCCAGTGCGGGCGCTCAAAGGCATCAGCCCCAGCATTTT,CASAGAQRHQPQHF
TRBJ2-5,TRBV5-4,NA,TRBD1,TGTGCCAGCAGTCGACAGGGGGTTGGGCAAGAGACCCAGTACTTC,CASSRQGVGQETQYF
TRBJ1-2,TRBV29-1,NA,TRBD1,TGCAGCGTTAGGACAGGGGGGAACTATGGCTACACCTTC,CSVRTGGNYGYTF
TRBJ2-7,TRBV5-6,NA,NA,TGTGCCAGCAGCTTGGATAGAAGGCAGGGCGAGCAGTACTTC,CASSLDRRQGEQYF
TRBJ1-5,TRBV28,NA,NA,TGTGCCAGCAGTTTTGCAGGTAGCAATCAGCCCCAGCATTTT,CASSFAGSNQPQHF
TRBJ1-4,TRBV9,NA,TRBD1,TGTGCCAGCAGCCCTAGAAGGGACAGTAATGAAAAACTGTTTTTT,CASSPRRDSNEKLFF
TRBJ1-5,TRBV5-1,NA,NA,TGCGCCAGCAGCAGGGGAGGTGGCAATCAGCCCCAGCATTTT,CASSRGGGNQPQHF